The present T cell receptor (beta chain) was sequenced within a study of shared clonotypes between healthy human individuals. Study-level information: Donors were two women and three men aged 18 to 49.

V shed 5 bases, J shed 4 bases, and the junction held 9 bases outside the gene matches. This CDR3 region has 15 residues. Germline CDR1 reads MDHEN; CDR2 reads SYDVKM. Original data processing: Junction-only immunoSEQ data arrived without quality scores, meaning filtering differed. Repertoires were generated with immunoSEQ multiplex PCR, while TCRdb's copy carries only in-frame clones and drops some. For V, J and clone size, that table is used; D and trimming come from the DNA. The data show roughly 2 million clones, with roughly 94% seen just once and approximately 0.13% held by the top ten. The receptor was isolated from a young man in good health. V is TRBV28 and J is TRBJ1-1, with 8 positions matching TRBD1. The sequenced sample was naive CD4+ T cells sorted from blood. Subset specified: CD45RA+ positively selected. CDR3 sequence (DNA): TGTGCCAGCAGTCGAAGGACAGGGCGCACCACTGAAGCTTTCTTT. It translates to CASSRRTGRTTEAFF.